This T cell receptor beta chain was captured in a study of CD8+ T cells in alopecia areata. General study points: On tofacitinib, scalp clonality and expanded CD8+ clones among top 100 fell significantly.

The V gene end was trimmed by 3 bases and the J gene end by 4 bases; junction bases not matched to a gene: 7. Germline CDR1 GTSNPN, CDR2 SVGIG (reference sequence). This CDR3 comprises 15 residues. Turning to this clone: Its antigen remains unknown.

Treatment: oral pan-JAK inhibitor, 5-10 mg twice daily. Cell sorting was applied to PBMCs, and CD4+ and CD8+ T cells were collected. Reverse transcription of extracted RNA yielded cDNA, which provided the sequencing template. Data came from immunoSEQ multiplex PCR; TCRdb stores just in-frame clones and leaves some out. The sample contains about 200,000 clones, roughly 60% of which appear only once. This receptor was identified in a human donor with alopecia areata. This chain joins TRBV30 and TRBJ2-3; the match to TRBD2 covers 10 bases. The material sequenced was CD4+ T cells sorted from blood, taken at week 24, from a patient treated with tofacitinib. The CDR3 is CAWSSGLAESDTQYF. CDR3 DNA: TGTGCCTGGAGCTCCGGACTAGCGGAGTCAGATACGCAGTATTTT.